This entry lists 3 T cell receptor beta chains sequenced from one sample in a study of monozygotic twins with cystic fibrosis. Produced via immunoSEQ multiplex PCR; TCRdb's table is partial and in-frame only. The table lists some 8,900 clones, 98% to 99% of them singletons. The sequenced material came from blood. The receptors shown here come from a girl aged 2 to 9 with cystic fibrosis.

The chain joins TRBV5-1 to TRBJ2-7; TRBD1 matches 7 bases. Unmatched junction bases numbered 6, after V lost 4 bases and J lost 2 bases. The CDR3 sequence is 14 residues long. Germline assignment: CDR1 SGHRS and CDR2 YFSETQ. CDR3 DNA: TGCGCCAGCAGCCCACTGGGACAGACCTACGAGCAGTACTTC. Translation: CASSPLGQTYEQYF.

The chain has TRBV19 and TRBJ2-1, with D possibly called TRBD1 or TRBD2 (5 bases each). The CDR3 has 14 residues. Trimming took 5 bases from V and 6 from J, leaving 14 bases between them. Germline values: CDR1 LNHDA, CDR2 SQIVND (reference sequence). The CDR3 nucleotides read TGTGCCAGTAGTTCGTCGGGGCCGATCAATGAGCAGTTCTTC. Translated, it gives CASSSSGPINEQFF.

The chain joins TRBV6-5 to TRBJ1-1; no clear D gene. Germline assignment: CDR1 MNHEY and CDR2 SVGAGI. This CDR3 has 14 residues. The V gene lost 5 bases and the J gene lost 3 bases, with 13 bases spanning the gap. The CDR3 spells CASSSDNLDTEAFF. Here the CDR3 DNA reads TGTGCCAGCAGTAGCGACAACTTGGACACTGAAGCTTTCTTT.